The next 29 T cell receptor beta chains were all read from a single sample in a study of spatial heterogeneity in lung cancer. Whole-study findings and limits: Tumor mutation counts were tracked by expanded intratumoral alpha and beta TCR counts.

TCRdb called the 5' RACE reads again in MiXCR, with one record for every CDR3 protein. This sample carries nearly 11,000 distinct CDR3 sequences, roughly 5% of them seen once, and the ten largest clones take 9.5% to 15%. These receptors' targets are unknown. Documented time point: sample taken at primary tumor resection. Specimen: lung tumor tissue, collected at surgery. The receptors were sampled from a male donor with early-stage non-small cell lung cancer.

For this clonotype: This sequence may be a read error, since a much larger clone differs from it by one base. The V and J genes are TRBV29-1 and TRBJ2-5, with D perhaps matching TRBD1 (5 bases). Trimming took off 6 bases at V and 4 bases at J, with 15 bases between the two ends. Germline V gene data show CDR1 as SQVTM and CDR2 as ANQGSEA. CDR3 length: 13 amino acids. CDR3 DNA sequence: TGCAGCGTCGGGTGGTGGACATCAGAGACCCAGTACTTC. Translating gives CSVGWWTSETQYF.

This clonotype showed up many times. This chain links TRBV28 with TRBJ2-2; D is perhaps TRBD2 (6 bases). The CDR3 loop spans 17 amino acids. V lost 2 bases and J lost 1, with 14 bases in between. Germline CDR1 MDHEN, CDR2 SYDVKM. CDR3 nucleotide sequence: TGTGCCAGCAGTTTAGCCGGGGCGGGACGGAACACCGGGGAGCTGTTTTTT. Its translation is CASSLAGAGRNTGELFF.

By its share, this clonotype is medium-sized. CDR3: CASSLTAYGYTF. The CDR3 region has the DNA TGTGCCAGCAGCCTGACAGCTTATGGCTACACCTTC. The V and J genes are TRBV6-6 and TRBJ1-2, with D perhaps TRBD1 (5 bases). This CDR3 is 12 amino acids long. Per germline, CDR1 MNHNY and CDR2 SVGAGI (reference sequence). Trimming took 6 bases from V and 5 from J, leaving 10 bases between them.

By frequency in the sample, this clonotype is medium-sized. The V call is TRBV18, the J call TRBJ1-1; tentatively, D is TRBD1 (6 bases). V gave up 0 bases and J gave up 5 bases, with 10 bases separating them. This CDR3 has 14 residues. Per the germline V gene, CDR1 is KGHSH and CDR2 is LQKENI. The CDR3 sequence is CASSPPRGPTEAFF. For the CDR3, the DNA is TGTGCCAGCTCACCACCCAGGGGCCCTACTGAAGCTTTCTTT.

By share, this clonotype ranks as medium-sized. The genes are TRBV12-3 or TRBV12-4 and TRBJ2-2; 10 bases match TRBD2. V shed 5 bases and J 1 base; nucleotides not matched to a gene: 4. The CDR3 sequence is 16 residues long. CDR3 sequence (DNA): TGTGCCAGCAGTCCCTTAGCGGGGGGGAACACCGGGGAGCTGTTTTTT. The encoded protein is CASSPLAGGNTGELFF.

Many counts were recorded for this clonotype. The chain recombines TRBV29-1 with TRBJ1-1; D is unresolved. Trimming cost V 0 bases and J 6 bases, with 14 bases left between them. The CDR3 has 14 residues. Germline V CDR1 and CDR2: SQVTM, ANQGSEA. CDR3 sequence (DNA): TGCAGCGTTGAAGATCGCACCCCTCTGCCTGAAGCTTTCTTT. Residues: CSVEDRTPLPEAFF.

In its sample, this clonotype is medium-sized (0.01 to 0.1%). V is TRBV9 and J is TRBJ2-7; TRBD1 might be the D (6 bases). The CDR3 is 15 residues long. V gave up 4 bases and J gave up 1 base, with 15 bases separating them. Germline values: CDR1 SGDLS, CDR2 YYNGEE. The CDR3 bases are TGTGCCAGCAGCAGGGGGTCCGCTAAGTCCTACGAGCAGTACTTC. It specifies CASSRGSAKSYEQYF.

In its sample, this clonotype is medium-sized. The CDR3 spells CASSLEQDYSPLHF. The CDR3 DNA reads as TGTGCCAGCAGCTTAGAACAGGATTATTCACCCCTCCACTTT. The rearrangement joins TRBV11-2 to TRBJ1-6; a weak D match, TRBD1 (5 bases). With 0 bases removed from V and 8 bases from J, the gap between germline ends came to 8 bases. The CDR3 is 14 amino acids. In germline, CDR1 is SGHAT, CDR2 FQNNGV.

Ten or more counts support this clonotype. The chain combines TRBV20-1 with TRBJ1-1; D is unclear. V was shortened by 2 bases and J by 7 bases, with 5 bases between the two germline ends. This CDR3 comprises 10 residues. The germline V gene encodes CDR1 DFQATT and CDR2 SNEGSKA (reference sequence). This chain's CDR3 is CSARQIEAFF. CDR3 bases: TGCAGTGCTAGACAGATTGAAGCTTTCTTT.

This clonotype appeared many times. The genes are TRBV27 and TRBJ2-7; TRBD1 matches 9 bases. Per germline, CDR1 MNHEY and CDR2 SMNVEV (reference sequence). This CDR3 spans 16 amino acids. V was clipped by 5 bases and J by 1 base; unmatched bases: 9. CDR3 sequence: CASSLNRDRVSYEQYF. The CDR3, as DNA: TGTGCCAGCAGTCTCAACCGGGACAGGGTATCCTACGAGCAGTACTTC.

The chain uses TRBV7-9 and TRBJ2-3; 8 nucleotides align to TRBD2. V was clipped by 5 bases and J by 1 base; unmatched bases: 2. Germline CDR1 is SEHNR and CDR2 is FQNEAQ (reference sequence). CDR3 size: 14 residues. As DNA, the CDR3 is TGTGCCAGCAGCCGTAGCGGGGGCACAGATACGCAGTATTTT. Translating gives CASSRSGGTDTQYF.

This clonotype qualifies as medium-sized. The V gene is TRBV12-3 or TRBV12-4, the J gene TRBJ2-1, with D perhaps matching TRBD1 (6 bases). This CDR3 is built from 15 residues. V gave up 3 bases and J gave up 2 bases, with 11 bases separating them. The CDR3 DNA reads as TGTGCCAGCAGTTTTCAGGGGCCCCCCTACAATGAGCAGTTCTTC. Translating gives CASSFQGPPYNEQFF.

Many counts were recorded for this clonotype. The rearrangement links TRBV11-2 to TRBJ2-7; 11 bases are a match to TRBD2. The ends lost 7 bases at V and 6 bases at J; junction bases unmatched: 11. This CDR3 is 15 amino acids long. The germline gives CDR1 SGHAT, CDR2 FQNNGV. CDR3 bases: TGTGCCAGCAACGTCTCTCCGACTAGCGGGATCGAGCAGTACTTC. This translates into CASNVSPTSGIEQYF.

This clonotype was observed a handful of times. The chain has TRBV7-2 and TRBJ2-7; no clear D gene. The V gene lost 0 bases and the J gene lost 1 base, with 4 bases spanning the gap. Per germline, CDR1 SGHTA and CDR2 FQGNSA. CDR3 length: 13 amino acids. CDR3: CASSLAQSYEQYF. For the CDR3, the DNA is TGTGCCAGCAGCTTAGCGCAGTCCTACGAGCAGTACTTC.

This clonotype showed up many times. The rearrangement joins TRBV29-1 to TRBJ1-1; the D gene is possibly TRBD1 (6 bases). The CDR3 totals 16 residues. Germline CDR1 and CDR2: SQVTM and ANQGSEA. Trimming left V 3 bases short and J 0 bases short, with 17 bases between. For the CDR3, the DNA is TGCAGCGTTGAGGTGGGGTGGACAGCTATGAACACTGAAGCTTTCTTT. It specifies CSVEVGWTAMNTEAFF.

The table lists this clonotype with many counts. CDR3 bases: TGTGCCAGCAGACCGCCGGCCGGACCTTGGAACACTGAAGCTTTCTTT. Translating gives CASRPPAGPWNTEAFF. This chain links TRBV28 with TRBJ1-1; D is undetermined. CDR3 length: 16 amino acids. The germline V gene has CDR1 MDHEN and CDR2 SYDVKM. Trimming took 6 bases from V and 1 from J, leaving 18 bases between them.

At least ten counts were recorded for this clonotype. The CDR3 DNA is TGTGCCAGCAGTGGGGACTCCGATACGCAGTATTTT. It specifies CASSGDSDTQYF. The chain recombines TRBV12-3 or TRBV12-4 with TRBJ2-3, with D possibly TRBD2 on 6 matching bases. CDR3 length equals 12 residues. V lost 5 bases, J lost 6 bases, and 9 bases lay in between.

The CDR3 DNA reads as TGTGCCACCGGGGGGCTGCACGAGCAGTACTTC. It is translated as CATGGLHEQYF. The chain uses TRBV27 and TRBJ2-7, with a weak D call TRBD2 (7 bases). CDR3 length: 11 residues. Germline V gives CDR1 MNHEY, CDR2 SMNVEV (reference sequence). The V and J ends lost 10 bases and 5 bases respectively, with 12 bases between them.

This clonotype was detected ten times or more. The genes are TRBV10-2 and TRBJ2-2; 10 bases match TRBD1. The CDR3 sequence is 17 residues long. V dropped 1 base and J dropped 0; count of bases not matched to a gene: 2. Germline V gives CDR1 WSHSY, CDR2 SAAADI. The CDR3 DNA reads as TGCGCCAGCAGTGAGTACGACAGGGGGCCGAACACCGGGGAGCTGTTTTTT. Amino acids: CASSEYDRGPNTGELFF.

By share of the sample, this clonotype is medium-sized. This rearrangement joins TRBV5-3 to TRBJ1-4; no reliable D call. TRBV5-3 counts as an open reading frame of uncertain function. The ends were cut back, 5 bases at V and 8 bases at J, with 10 bases in the middle. The CDR3 spans 12 residues. CDR3 amino acids: CARRFTKEKLFF. The CDR3 nucleotides are TGTGCCAGAAGATTTACAAAGGAAAAACTGTTTTTT.

Relative to its sample, this clonotype is medium-sized. The chain recombines TRBV2 with TRBJ1-2; D is undetermined. Trimming cost V 0 bases and J 9 bases, with 11 bases left between them. The CDR3 contains 13 residues. Germline values: CDR1 SNHLY, CDR2 FYNNEI. The CDR3 sequence: CASSEAPTASYTF. CDR3 coding DNA: TGTGCCAGCAGTGAAGCGCCAACAGCGAGCTACACCTTC.

By its share, this clonotype is medium-sized. The J gene is TRBJ1-1, the V gene TRBV27; D is possibly TRBD1 (5 bases). Germline assignment: CDR1 MNHEY and CDR2 SMNVEV (reference sequence). Trimming took 4 bases from V and 3 from J, leaving 9 bases between them. The CDR3 length is 13 residues. The CDR3 region is CASSSQDDTEAFF. CDR3 bases: TGTGCCAGCAGTTCACAGGACGACACTGAAGCTTTCTTT.

This clonotype was seen many times. The gene calls are TRBV6-2 or TRBV6-3 and TRBJ2-3; D is uncertain. This CDR3 region has 13 residues. Looked up from germline, CDR1 is MNHEY and CDR2 is SVGEGT. The V gene lost 6 bases and the J gene lost 3 bases, with 10 bases spanning the gap. DNA of the CDR3: TGTGCCAGCAGGTCCGAACCAACAGATACGCAGTATTTT. It codes for CASRSEPTDTQYF.

Many counts were recorded for this clonotype. The chain is built from TRBV6-2 or TRBV6-3 and TRBJ2-3, with TRBD2 matching over 9 bases. V dropped 0 bases and J dropped 2; count of bases not matched to a gene: 6. Germline values: CDR1 MNHEY, CDR2 SVGEGT. The CDR3 has 17 amino acids. The CDR3 DNA is TGTGCCAGCAGTTACTCTCGCGGGGGGGTCCTCACAGATACGCAGTATTTT. It codes for CASSYSRGGVLTDTQYF.

This clonotype was detected many times. This sequence joins TRBV7-2 and TRBJ1-3, with a possible D match to TRBD1 (6 bases). Germline V gene data show CDR1 as SGHTA and CDR2 as FQGNSA. This CDR3 has 15 residues. V shed 6 bases and J shed 0 bases, with 12 bases lying between them. The CDR3 sequence is CASSGTGHSGNTIYF. In nucleotides, the CDR3 is TGTGCCAGCAGTGGTACAGGGCACTCTGGAAACACCATATATTTT.

This clonotype was counted only a few times. The V gene is TRBV2, the J gene TRBJ2-5, with D possibly being TRBD1 or TRBD2 (6 bases each). V shed 8 bases and J shed 5 bases, with 18 bases lying between them. The CDR3 has 14 residues. Germline V gene sequence: CDR1 SNHLY, CDR2 FYNNEI. Here the CDR3 DNA reads TGTGCCAGCTCAGCGGACGGGGGCGAGGAGACCCAGTACTTC. Protein product: CASSADGGEETQYF.

Ten or more counts support this clonotype. V usage is TRBV20-1 and J usage is TRBJ2-2; 10 bases are a match to TRBD1. Looked up from germline, CDR1 is DFQATT and CDR2 is SNEGSKA (reference sequence). Unmatched junction bases numbered 7, after V lost 6 bases and J lost 6 bases. This CDR3 is 14 amino acids long. DNA for the CDR3: TGCAGTGCGTTGACAGGGGGCGCTTCCGGGGAGCTGTTTTTT. Its protein product is CSALTGGASGELFF.

This clonotype was found a few times. The chain is built from TRBV4-2 and TRBJ1-5; weak D call: TRBD1 (6 bases). Germline CDR1 is LGHNA and CDR2 is YNFKEQ. This CDR3 has 19 amino acids. V was shortened by 0 bases and J by 2 bases, with 20 bases between the two germline ends. CDR3 DNA: TGTGCCAGCAGCCAAGAGGCCAGGGGACGGCATTTAGGCAATCAGCCCCAGCATTTT. Translating it yields CASSQEARGRHLGNQPQHF.

This clonotype was detected a few times. The CDR3 DNA reads as TGCGCCAGCAGCCAAGATCCGCGGGCCCGGGCTGAAGCTTTCTTT. It translates to CASSQDPRARAEAFF. J is TRBJ1-1 and V is TRBV4-1; no definite D call. V was shortened by 0 bases and J by 6 bases, with 14 bases between the two germline ends. CDR1 and CDR2 from the germline V gene are MGHRA and YSYEKL. The CDR3 spans 15 residues.